The source of this TCR beta chain is a study of blood T cell repertoires in COVID-19. Across the whole study: The samples span acute and convalescent COVID-19 from the United States, Italy and Spain. T cells, B-cell-depleted T cells, or PBMCs supplied cDNA or gDNA.

The authors' processing: Amplified reference gene primers provided the basis for estimating nucleated cell counts. The method was immunoSEQ multiplex PCR; TCRdb's version includes in-frame clones alone and lacks a portion of them. The DNA gave D and trimming, while V, J and clone size come from that table. The sample has approximately 150,000 clones; approximately 86% are singletons. V was shortened by 6 bases and J by 1 base, with 6 bases between the two germline ends. CDR3 length equals 13 residues. Followed over time, Seattle patients had been enrolled while infection was active. This TCR came from a woman aged 80 or older with COVID-19, enrolled during active disease. Sample: peripheral blood. The chain joins TRBV12-3 or TRBV12-4 to TRBJ1-4; D is unresolved. In DNA, the CDR3 is TGTGCCAGCAGATTCGGAACTAATGAAAAACTGTTTTTT. It encodes CASRFGTNEKLFF.